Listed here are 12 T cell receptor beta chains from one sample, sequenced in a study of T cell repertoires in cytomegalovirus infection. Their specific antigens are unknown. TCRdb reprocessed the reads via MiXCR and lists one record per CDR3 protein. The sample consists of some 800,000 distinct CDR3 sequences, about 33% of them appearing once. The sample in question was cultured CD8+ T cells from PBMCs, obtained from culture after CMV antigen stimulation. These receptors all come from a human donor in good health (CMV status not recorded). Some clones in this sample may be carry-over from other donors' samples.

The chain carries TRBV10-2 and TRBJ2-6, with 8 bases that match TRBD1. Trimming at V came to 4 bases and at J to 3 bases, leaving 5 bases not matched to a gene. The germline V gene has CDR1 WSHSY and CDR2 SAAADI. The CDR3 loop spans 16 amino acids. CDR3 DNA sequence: TGCGCCAGCAGTGGTCAGGGGGCATTTGGGGCCAACGTCCTGACTTTC. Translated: CASSGQGAFGANVLTF.

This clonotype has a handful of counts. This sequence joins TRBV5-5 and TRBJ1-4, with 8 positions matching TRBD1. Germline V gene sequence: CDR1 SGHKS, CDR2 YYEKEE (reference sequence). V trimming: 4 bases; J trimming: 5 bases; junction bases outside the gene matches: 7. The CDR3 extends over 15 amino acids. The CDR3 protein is CASSPWTGNNEKLFF. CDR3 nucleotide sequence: TGTGCCAGCAGCCCTTGGACAGGGAACAATGAAAAACTGTTTTTT.

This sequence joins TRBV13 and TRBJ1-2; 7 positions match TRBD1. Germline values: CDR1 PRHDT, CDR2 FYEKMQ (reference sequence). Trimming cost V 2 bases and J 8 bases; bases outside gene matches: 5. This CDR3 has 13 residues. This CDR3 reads CASSLRGTVGYTF. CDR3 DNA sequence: TGTGCCAGCAGCTTAAGGGGGACAGTCGGCTACACCTTC.

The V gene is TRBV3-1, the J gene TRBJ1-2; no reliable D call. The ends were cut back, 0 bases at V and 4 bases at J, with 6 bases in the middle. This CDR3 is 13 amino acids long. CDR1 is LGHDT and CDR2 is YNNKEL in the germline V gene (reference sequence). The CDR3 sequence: CASSQDDTYGYTF. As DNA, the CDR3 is TGTGCCAGCAGCCAAGATGACACCTATGGCTACACCTTC.

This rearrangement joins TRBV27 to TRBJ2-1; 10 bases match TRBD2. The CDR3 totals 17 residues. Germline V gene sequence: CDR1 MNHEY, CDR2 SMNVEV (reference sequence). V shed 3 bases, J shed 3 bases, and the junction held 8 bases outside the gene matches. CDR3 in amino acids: CASSFGSAGGGYNEQFF. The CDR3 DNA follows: TGTGCCAGCAGTTTCGGATCAGCGGGAGGGGGCTACAATGAGCAGTTCTTC.

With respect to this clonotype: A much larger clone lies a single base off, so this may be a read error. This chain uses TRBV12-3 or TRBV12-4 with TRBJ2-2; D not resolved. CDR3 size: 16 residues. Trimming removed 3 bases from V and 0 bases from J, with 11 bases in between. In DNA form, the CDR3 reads TGTGCCAGCAGTTTTTTCCCGACCACGAACACCGGGGAGCTGTTTTTT. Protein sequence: CASSFFPTTNTGELFF.

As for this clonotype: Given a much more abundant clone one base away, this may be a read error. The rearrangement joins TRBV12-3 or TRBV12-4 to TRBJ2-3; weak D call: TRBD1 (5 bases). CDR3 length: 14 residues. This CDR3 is CACSFDSSTDTQYF. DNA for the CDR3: TGTGCCTGCAGTTTCGACAGCAGCACAGATACGCAGTATTTT.

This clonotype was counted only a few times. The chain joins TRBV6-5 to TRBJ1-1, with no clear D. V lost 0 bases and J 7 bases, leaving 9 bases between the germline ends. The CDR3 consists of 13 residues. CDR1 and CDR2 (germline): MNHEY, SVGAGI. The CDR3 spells CASSYSIDIEAFF. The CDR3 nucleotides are TGTGCCAGCAGTTACTCGATTGACATTGAAGCTTTCTTT.

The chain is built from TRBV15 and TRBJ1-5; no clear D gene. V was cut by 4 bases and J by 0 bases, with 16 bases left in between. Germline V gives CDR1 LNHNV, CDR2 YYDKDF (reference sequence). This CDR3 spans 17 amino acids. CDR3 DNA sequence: TGTGCCACCAGCACCCGCCAAGGCATCGATAGCAATCAGCCCCAGCATTTT. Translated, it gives CATSTRQGIDSNQPQHF.

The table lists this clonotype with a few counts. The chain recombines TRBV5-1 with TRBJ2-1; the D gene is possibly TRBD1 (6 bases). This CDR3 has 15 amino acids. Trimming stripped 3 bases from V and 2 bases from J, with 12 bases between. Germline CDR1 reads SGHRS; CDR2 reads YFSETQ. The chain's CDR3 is CASSSSGVTYNEQFF. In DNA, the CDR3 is TGCGCCAGCAGCTCCTCAGGGGTTACCTACAATGAGCAGTTCTTC.

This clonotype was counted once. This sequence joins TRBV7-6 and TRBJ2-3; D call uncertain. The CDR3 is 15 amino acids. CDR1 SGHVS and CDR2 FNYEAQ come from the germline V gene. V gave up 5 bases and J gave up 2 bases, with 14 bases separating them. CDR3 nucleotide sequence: TGTGCCAGCAGCCCTAACATGGGGATCACAGATACGCAGTATTTT. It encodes CASSPNMGITDTQYF.

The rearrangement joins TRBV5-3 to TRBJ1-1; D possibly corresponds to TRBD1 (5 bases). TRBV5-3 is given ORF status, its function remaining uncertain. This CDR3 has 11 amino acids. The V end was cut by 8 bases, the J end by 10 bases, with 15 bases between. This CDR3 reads CASTDTGIAFF. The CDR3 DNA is TGTGCCAGCACAGACACAGGTATAGCTTTCTTT.